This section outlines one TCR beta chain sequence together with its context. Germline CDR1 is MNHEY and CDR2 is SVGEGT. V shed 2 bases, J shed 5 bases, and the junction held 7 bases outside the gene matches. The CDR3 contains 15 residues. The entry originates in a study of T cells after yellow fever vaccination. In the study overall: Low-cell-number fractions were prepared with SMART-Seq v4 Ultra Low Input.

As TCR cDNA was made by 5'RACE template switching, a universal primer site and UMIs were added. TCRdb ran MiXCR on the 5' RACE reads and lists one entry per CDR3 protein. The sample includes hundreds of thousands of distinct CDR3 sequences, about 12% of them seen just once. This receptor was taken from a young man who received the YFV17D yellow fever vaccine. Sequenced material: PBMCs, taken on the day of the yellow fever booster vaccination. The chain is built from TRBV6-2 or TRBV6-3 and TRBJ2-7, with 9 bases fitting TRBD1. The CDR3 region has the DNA TGTGCCAGCAGTTACGGGGACAGGGCGTCCCACGAGCAGTACTTC. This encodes CASSYGDRASHEQYF.